This TCR beta chain is from a study of cytomegalovirus exposure and HLA in healthy donors. Study results and caveats: Later genetic work tied a missense DCLRE1C variant to beta-chain V and J trimming. In vitro experiments confirmed that a few CMV-associated chains were specific for CMV antigens. A later analysis found that most CMV-associated TCR beta chains appeared HLA-restricted.

Primers for the PCR totalled 60 Vbeta and 13 Jbeta. Using immunoSEQ multiplex PCR, the repertoire was profiled, and TCRdb retains in-frame clones only, with some absent. The table records more than 75,000 clones, 70% to 85% of them present only once. CDR1 and CDR2 (germline): SGHVS, FQNEAQ. CDR3 length equals 13 residues. Regarding this clone: Its antigen is not identified. The junction does not match germline at one end; this may be a read error.

Likely unrecorded immune exposures existed in these nominally healthy donors. The chain joins TRBV7-8 to TRBJ2-5, with D tentatively TRBD2 (6 bases). The sequenced material came from PBMCs. This receptor was taken from a man aged 35 to 55 in good health and CMV-seropositive. CDR3 DNA sequence: TGTGCCAGCCGCTTCGGGAGCCAAGAGACCCAGTACTTC. It is translated as CASRFGSQETQYF.